The source of this T cell receptor beta chain is a study of technical replicates of blood from a few donors. TCRdb's table, derived via immunoSEQ multiplex PCR, lists solely in-frame clones and lacks some. The sample yields roughly 70,000 clones, 90% to 95% seen once. V shed 1 base and J shed 7 bases, with 7 bases lying between them. In germline, CDR1 is MNHNY, CDR2 SVGAGI (reference sequence). There are 12 residues in the CDR3. This clone came up once. V and J are TRBV6-6 and TRBJ1-2; weak D call: TRBD1 (6 bases). Sequencing used T cells isolated from PBMCs. The sequence was obtained from a human donor in good health. CDR3 DNA: TGTGCCAGCAGTTACTACAGGGTTGGCTACACCTTC. Its protein is CASSYYRVGYTF.